A single sample gave rise to the 2 T cell receptor beta chains below, sequenced in a study of PD-L1 blockade in urothelial cancer. The time point here: pretreatment peripheral blood. Generated by immunoSEQ multiplex PCR, the TCRdb table keeps only in-frame clones and is missing some. Seen here are 60,000 to 75,000 clones, approximately 83% observed once, and the top ten hold more than 13%. This specimen consisted of PBMCs, obtained around atezolizumab (anti-PD-L1) treatment. These receptors were collected from a man aged 60 to 75 with urothelial cancer.

The chain has TRBV7-2 and TRBJ1-4; unclear D gene. The CDR3 is made up of 14 amino acids. Between the trimmed V and J ends, which lost 4 bases and 8 bases, there was a span of 14 bases. CDR1 is SGHTA, CDR2 FQGNSA, per germline. In DNA form, the CDR3 reads TGTGCCAGCAGCTGGGGAGGGCGAGAGGAAAAACTGTTTTTT. This codes for CASSWGGREEKLFF.

DNA of the CDR3: TGTGCCAGCAGCGTAGGGTGGGGGCCCTCCTACGAGCAGTACTTC. This gives the protein CASSVGWGPSYEQYF. This chain connects TRBV9 to TRBJ2-7; D might be TRBD1 (6 bases). In germline, CDR1 is SGDLS, CDR2 YYNGEE. Trimming pared 0 bases from V and 0 bases from J, leaving 10 bases between. The CDR3 is made up of 15 amino acids.